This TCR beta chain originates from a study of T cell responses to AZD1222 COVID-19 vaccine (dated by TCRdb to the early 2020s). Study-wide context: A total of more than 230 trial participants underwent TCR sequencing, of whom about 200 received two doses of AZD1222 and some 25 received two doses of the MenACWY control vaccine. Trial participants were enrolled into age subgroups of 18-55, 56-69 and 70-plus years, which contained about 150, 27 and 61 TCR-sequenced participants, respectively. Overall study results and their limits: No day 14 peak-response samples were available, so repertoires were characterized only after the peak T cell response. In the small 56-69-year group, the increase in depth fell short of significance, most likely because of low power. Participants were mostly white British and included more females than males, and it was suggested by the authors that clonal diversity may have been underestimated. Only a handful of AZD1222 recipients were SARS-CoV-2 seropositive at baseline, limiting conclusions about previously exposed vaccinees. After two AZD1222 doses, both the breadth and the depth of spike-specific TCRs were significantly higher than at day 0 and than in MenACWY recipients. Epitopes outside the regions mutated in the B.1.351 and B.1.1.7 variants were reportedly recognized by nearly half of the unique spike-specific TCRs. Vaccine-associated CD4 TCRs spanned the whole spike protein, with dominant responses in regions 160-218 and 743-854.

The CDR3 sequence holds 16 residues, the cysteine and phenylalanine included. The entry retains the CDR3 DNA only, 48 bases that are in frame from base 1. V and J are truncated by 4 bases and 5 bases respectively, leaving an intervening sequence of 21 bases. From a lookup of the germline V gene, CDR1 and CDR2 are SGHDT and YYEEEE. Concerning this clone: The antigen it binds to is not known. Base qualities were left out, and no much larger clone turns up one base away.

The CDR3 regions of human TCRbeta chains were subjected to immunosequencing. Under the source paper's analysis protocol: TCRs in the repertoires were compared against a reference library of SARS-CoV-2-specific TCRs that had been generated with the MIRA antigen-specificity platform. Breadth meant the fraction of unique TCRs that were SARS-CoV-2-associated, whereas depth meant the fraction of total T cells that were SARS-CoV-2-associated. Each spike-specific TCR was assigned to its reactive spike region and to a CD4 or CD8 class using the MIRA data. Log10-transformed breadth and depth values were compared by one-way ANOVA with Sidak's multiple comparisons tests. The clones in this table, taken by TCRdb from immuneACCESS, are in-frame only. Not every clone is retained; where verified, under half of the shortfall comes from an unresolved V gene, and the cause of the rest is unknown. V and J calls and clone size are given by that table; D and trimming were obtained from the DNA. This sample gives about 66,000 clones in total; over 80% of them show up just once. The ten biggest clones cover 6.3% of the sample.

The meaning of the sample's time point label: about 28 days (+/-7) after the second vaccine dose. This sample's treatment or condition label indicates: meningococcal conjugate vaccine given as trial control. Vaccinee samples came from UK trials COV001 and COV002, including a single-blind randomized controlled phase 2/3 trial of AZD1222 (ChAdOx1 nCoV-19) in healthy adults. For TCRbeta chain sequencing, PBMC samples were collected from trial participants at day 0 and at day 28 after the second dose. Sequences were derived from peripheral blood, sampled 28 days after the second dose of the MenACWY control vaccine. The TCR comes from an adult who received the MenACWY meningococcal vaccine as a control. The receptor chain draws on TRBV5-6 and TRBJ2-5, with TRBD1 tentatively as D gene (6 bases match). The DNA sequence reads TGTGCCAGCAGCGCAGGGGACGGACGCCCTATTGAGACCCAGTACTTC. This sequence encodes CASSAGDGRPIETQYF. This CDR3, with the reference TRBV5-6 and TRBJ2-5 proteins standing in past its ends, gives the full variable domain DAGVTQSPTHLIKTRGQQVTLRCSPKSGHDTVSWYQQALGQGPQFIFQYYEEEERQRGNFPDRFSGHQFPNYSSELNVNALLLGDSALYLCASSAGDGRPIETQYFGPGTRLLVL.